This T cell receptor beta chain was identified in a study of blood T cell repertoires in COVID-19. About the research overall: T cells, B-cell-depleted T cells, or PBMCs supplied cDNA or gDNA.

CDR1 and CDR2 from the germline V gene are SQVTM and ANQGSEA. The CDR3 extends over 12 amino acids. The trim removed 7 bases at V and 3 bases at J, leaving 5 bases unmatched. Source study methods: It was from reference gene primer amplification that nucleated cell counts were estimated. Method: immunoSEQ multiplex PCR; TCRdb's copy keeps in-frame clones and lacks some. Clone size and V and J calls were adopted from that table, with D and trimming inferred from the DNA. This sample yields roughly 29,000 clones, of which approximately 85% are seen a single time; 25% to 30% belongs to the top ten. Seattle patient enrollment occurred during active infection, with longitudinal follow-up thereafter.

The chain has TRBV29-1 and TRBJ2-5; 7 bases fit TRBD1. The material sequenced was peripheral blood. This clonotype originated in an elderly woman with COVID-19, enrolled during active disease. This chain's CDR3 is CSAGQVEETQYF. In DNA form, the CDR3 reads TGCAGCGCCGGACAGGTGGAAGAGACCCAGTACTTC.